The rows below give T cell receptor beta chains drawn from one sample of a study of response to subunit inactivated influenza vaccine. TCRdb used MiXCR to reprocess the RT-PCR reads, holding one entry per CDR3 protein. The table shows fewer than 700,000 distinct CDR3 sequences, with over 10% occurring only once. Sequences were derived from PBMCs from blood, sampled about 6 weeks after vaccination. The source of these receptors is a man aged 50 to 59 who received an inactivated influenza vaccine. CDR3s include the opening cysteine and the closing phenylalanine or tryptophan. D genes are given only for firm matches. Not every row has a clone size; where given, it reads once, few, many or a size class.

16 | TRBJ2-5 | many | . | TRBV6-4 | CASSERVRKGPKTQYF | TGTGCCAGCAGTGAAAGGGTCCGAAAAGGCCCCAAGACCCAGTACTTC
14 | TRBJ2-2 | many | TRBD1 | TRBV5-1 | CASSTRQGFGELFF | TGCGCCAGCAGCACCAGACAGGGTTTCGGGGAGCTGTTTTTT
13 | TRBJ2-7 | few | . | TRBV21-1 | CATGQDRIYEQYF | TGTGCCACTGGACAGGACCGCATCTACGAGCAGTACTTC
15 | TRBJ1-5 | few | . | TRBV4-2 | CASSQEGQNNQPQHF | TGTGCCAGCAGCCAAGAAGGGCAAAACAATCAGCCCCAGCATTTT
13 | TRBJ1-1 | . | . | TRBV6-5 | CASSYSGHDEAFF | TGTGCCAGCAGTTACTCGGGTCACGATGAAGCTTTCTTT
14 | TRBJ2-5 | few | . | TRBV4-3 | CASSQAAYEETQYF | TGCGCCAGCAGCCAAGCGGCCTACGAAGAGACCCAGTACTTC
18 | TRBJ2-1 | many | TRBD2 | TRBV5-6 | CASSSLRTGLASYNEQFF | TGTGCCAGCAGCTCCCTACGAACCGGACTAGCGTCCTACAATGAGCAGTTCTTC
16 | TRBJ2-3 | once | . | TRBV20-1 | CSARDWRRDSTDTQYF | TGCAGTGCTAGAGATTGGAGAAGGGATAGCACAGATACGCAGTATTTT
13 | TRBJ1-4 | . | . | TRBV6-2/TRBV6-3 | CASSYSLGTGLFF | TGTGCCAGCAGTTACTCTCTTGGAACGGGACTGTTTTTT
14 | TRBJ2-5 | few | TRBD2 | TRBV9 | CASSIRGGQETQYF | TGTGCCAGCAGCATTCGCGGGGGTCAAGAGACCCAGTACTTC
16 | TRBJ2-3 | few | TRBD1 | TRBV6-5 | CASSYLRQGAGDTQYF | TGTGCCAGCAGTTACCTCAGACAGGGGGCGGGAGATACGCAGTATTTT
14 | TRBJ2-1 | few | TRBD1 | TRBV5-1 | CASSSDRGGIEQFF | TGCGCCAGCAGCTCTGACAGGGGTGGGATAGAGCAGTTCTTC
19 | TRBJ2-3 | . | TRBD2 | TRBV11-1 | CASNPPFPGTSDKKDTQYF | TGTGCCAGCAACCCTCCGTTCCCCGGGACTAGCGATAAGAAAGATACGCAGTATTTT